The 17 T cell receptor beta chains below were found in one sample sequenced in a study of CD8+ T cells in alopecia areata. Isolated RNA was reverse transcribed into cDNA used as the sequencing template. Measured with immunoSEQ multiplex PCR; TCRdb has only the in-frame clones, and not every one. This sample yields roughly 14,000 clones, of which 58% are seen a single time; 3.5% to 4% belongs to the top ten. In about five patients, CD4+ T cells were split by CD25+CD127- sorting. The specimen was CD4+ Tregs sorted from blood. These receptors were obtained from a human donor with alopecia areata.

Only a few counts were recorded for this clone. The chain employs TRBV28 and TRBJ2-7, with D uncertain. The CDR3 length is 13 residues. Trimming removed 3 bases from V and 0 bases from J, with 6 bases in between. Germline V gene sequence: CDR1 MDHEN, CDR2 SYDVKM. The CDR3 DNA reads TGTGCCAGCAGTTTTAGCAGCTCCTACGAGCAGTACTTC. Translated: CASSFSSSYEQYF.

The chain recombines TRBV6-1 with TRBJ1-2; 8 nucleotides align to TRBD1. Germline-derived CDR1 and CDR2 are MNHNS and SASEGT. CDR3 size: 14 residues. V lost 6 bases, J lost 5 bases, and 8 bases stayed unmatched. CDR3 in DNA: TGTGCCAGCAGAAGGACAGGGATAAAATATGGCTACACCTTC. Translation: CASRRTGIKYGYTF.

The rearrangement joins TRBV6-5 to TRBJ2-6; D call uncertain. The CDR3 totals 14 residues. The V gene's germline CDR1 is MNHEY and CDR2 SVGAGI. V was shortened by 6 bases and J by 8 bases, with 14 bases between the two germline ends. Written as DNA, the CDR3 is TGTGCCAGCAGAGTCAAGTCGCACTCCAACGTCCTGACTTTC. Amino acids: CASRVKSHSNVLTF.

This clone was recorded once. This chain links TRBV7-3 with TRBJ2-1; D not resolved. Germline values: CDR1 SGHTA, CDR2 FQGTGA. V was pared by 5 bases and J by 3 bases, with 17 bases between. The CDR3 is 16 amino acids. This CDR3 reads CASSQGDPKLYNEQFF. The CDR3 DNA sequence: TGTGCCAGCAGCCAAGGTGACCCGAAACTCTACAATGAGCAGTTCTTC.

The V and J genes are TRBV6-1 and TRBJ2-1; perhaps D is TRBD1 or TRBD2 (6 bases each). V was cut by 5 bases and J by 9 bases, with 20 bases left in between. Germline CDR1 reads MNHNS; CDR2 reads SASEGT. The CDR3 has 15 amino acids. Here the CDR3 DNA reads TGTGCCAGCAGTTCTCTAAAAGGGGGGTCGGGTGAGCAGTTCTTC. It translates to CASSSLKGGSGEQFF.

This clone appeared a few times. The CDR3 DNA follows: TGCGCCAGCAGTCAACAAATAAGGGACGGAGCCTACGAGCAGTACTTC. This encodes CASSQQIRDGAYEQYF. The chain recombines TRBV23-1 with TRBJ2-7; D is possibly TRBD1 or TRBD2 (5 bases each). TRBV23-1 is an ORF, and what it does is uncertain. V was pared by 2 bases and J by 2 bases, with 16 bases between. The CDR3 totals 16 residues.

This rearrangement joins TRBV10-3 to TRBJ2-7; D remains unclear. CDR3 length: 14 amino acids. V dropped 10 bases and J dropped 4 bases, with 20 bases sitting between them. Per germline, CDR1 ENHRY and CDR2 SYGVKD. CDR3 nucleotides: TGTGCCACGCTTGCGATGGGTGCCGAATACGAGCAGTACTTC. As protein: CATLAMGAEYEQYF.

The chain recombines TRBV18 with TRBJ2-7; 10 bases fit TRBD1. CDR1 and CDR2 (germline): KGHSH, LQKENI. V gave up 6 bases and J gave up 3 bases; unmatched junction bases: 8. The CDR3 extends over 15 amino acids. The CDR3: CASSSTGGKDYEQYF. DNA of the CDR3: TGTGCCAGCTCGTCGACAGGGGGCAAGGACTACGAGCAGTACTTC.

The V gene is TRBV19, the J gene TRBJ2-1; 11 bases are a match to TRBD2. The junction had 7 bases not matched to a gene; V was cut back by 4 bases and J by 2 bases. Germline V gene lookup returns CDR1 LNHDA and CDR2 SQIVND (reference sequence). The CDR3 extends over 17 amino acids. DNA for the CDR3: TGTGCCAGTAGTAGCTTAGCGGGAGGGTGGACCTACAATGAGCAGTTCTTC. Amino acid sequence: CASSSLAGGWTYNEQFF.

The CDR3 spells CASSLDRVSYEQYF. CDR3 nucleotides: TGTGCCAGTAGTTTGGACAGGGTATCCTACGAGCAGTACTTC. The chain joins TRBV19 to TRBJ2-7, with 8 positions matching TRBD1. The CDR3 covers 14 residues. V shed 5 bases, J shed 1 base, and the junction held 4 bases outside the gene matches. Per the germline V gene, CDR1 is LNHDA and CDR2 is SQIVND (reference sequence).

This clone has just one count. Here the CDR3 reads CASSWVQGPGNTIYF. The CDR3 bases are TGTGCCAGCAGCTGGGTTCAGGGACCCGGAAACACCATATATTTT. The chain carries TRBV7-9 and TRBJ1-3; D is possibly TRBD1 (5 bases). There are 15 residues in the CDR3. CDR1 SEHNR and CDR2 FQNEAQ come from the germline V gene (reference sequence). The germline V and J ends were trimmed by 4 bases and 4 bases, with 14 bases remaining between them.

This clone is medium-sized (0.01 to 0.1%). The genes are TRBV28 and TRBJ2-3, with TRBD1 matching over 9 bases. This CDR3 contains 14 residues. The germline V gene has CDR1 MDHEN and CDR2 SYDVKM. V lost 3 bases to trimming and J lost 8 bases; unmatched junction nucleotides: 6. CDR3 region: CASSLDRGGGTQYF. DNA for the CDR3: TGTGCCAGCAGTTTGGACAGGGGCGGGGGTACGCAGTATTTT.

The V gene is TRBV28, the J gene TRBJ1-1; no definite D call. V dropped 6 bases and J dropped 2 bases, with 13 bases sitting between them. Germline lookup yields CDR1 MDHEN and CDR2 SYDVKM. This CDR3 is built from 14 residues. The CDR3 region is CASSHLVVNTEAFF. CDR3 sequence (DNA): TGTGCCAGCAGCCACCTCGTAGTAAACACTGAAGCTTTCTTT.

This clone is medium-sized in the sample. J is TRBJ2-2 and V is TRBV19, with 7 bases fitting TRBD1. Germline lookup yields CDR1 LNHDA and CDR2 SQIVND (reference sequence). With V trimmed by 6 bases and J by 4 bases, 5 bases remained unmatched. The CDR3 totals 14 residues. The CDR3 spells CASRGGAGTGELFF. The CDR3, as DNA: TGTGCCAGTAGAGGGGGCGCAGGCACCGGGGAGCTGTTTTTT.

The chain links TRBV29-1 to TRBJ2-3; 8 bases are a match to TRBD2. The CDR3 is made up of 13 amino acids. Germline CDR1 and CDR2: SQVTM and ANQGSEA. The junction had 3 bases not matched to a gene; V was cut back by 4 bases and J by 3 bases. The CDR3: CSVGLAPTDTQYF. The CDR3 DNA is TGCAGCGTTGGACTAGCGCCTACAGATACGCAGTATTTT.

J is TRBJ2-7 and V is TRBV28; tentative D call: TRBD1 (5 bases). Germline loops: CDR1 MDHEN, CDR2 SYDVKM. This CDR3 is 13 amino acids long. The V end was cut by 2 bases, the J end by 3 bases, with 8 bases between. CDR3 amino acids: CASSLRGNYEQYF. CDR3 sequence (DNA): TGTGCCAGCAGTTTAAGGGGTAACTACGAGCAGTACTTC.

The chain carries TRBV9 and TRBJ2-1; D is unclear. Germline V gives CDR1 SGDLS, CDR2 YYNGEE. Trimming left V 0 bases short and J 2 bases short, with 9 bases between. CDR3 length: 15 residues. Here the CDR3 DNA reads TGTGCCAGCAGCGTAGTCACTGAGGCCTACAATGAGCAGTTCTTC. It translates to CASSVVTEAYNEQFF.